This T cell receptor beta chain originates from a study of T cells in narcolepsy. Clones were sequenced by immunoSEQ multiplex PCR, and TCRdb holds only the in-frame ones, with some missing. Of 28,000 or so clones in the sample, approximately 85% were seen once. This TCR came from a human donor with narcolepsy. The sample was CD45RA- memory CD4+ T cells from PBMCs.

The CDR3 coding sequence is TGTGCCAGCAGCCACCACAGGGGGATCGGTCGACAGCCCCAGCATTTT. Translation: CASSHHRGIGRQPQHF. This sequence joins TRBV28 and TRBJ1-5, with TRBD1 matching 8 bases. Germline trimming cut 6 bases from V and 7 bases from J; bases unmatched to any gene: 14. The CDR3 is 16 amino acids. From germline, CDR1 is MDHEN and CDR2 SYDVKM.